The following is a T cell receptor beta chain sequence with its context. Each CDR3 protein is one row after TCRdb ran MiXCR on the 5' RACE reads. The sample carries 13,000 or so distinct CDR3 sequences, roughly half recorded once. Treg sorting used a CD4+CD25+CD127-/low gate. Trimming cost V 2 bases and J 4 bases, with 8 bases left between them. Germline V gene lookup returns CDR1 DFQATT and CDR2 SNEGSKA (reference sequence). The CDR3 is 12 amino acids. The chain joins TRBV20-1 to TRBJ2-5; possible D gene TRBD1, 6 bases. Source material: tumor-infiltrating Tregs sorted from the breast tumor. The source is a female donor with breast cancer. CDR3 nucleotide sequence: TGCAGTGCTAGATTACAGGGAGAGACCCAGTACTTC. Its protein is CSARLQGETQYF.